This TCR beta chain was identified in a study of control samples from healthy donors and cancer patients (dated by TCRdb to about 2020). The germline V gene encodes CDR1 SGHRS and CDR2 YFSETQ. Taken from cysteine to phenylalanine, the CDR3 has 16 residues. Just CDR3 DNA is preserved here, 48 bases in frame from base 1. V is trimmed back by 1 base and J by 5 bases, and the junction contains 8 bases that no gene match accounts for. Concerning this clone: Its antigen is not yet known. No qualities accompany the bases; no much larger clone lies one base away.

The library relied on the immunoSEQ multiplex PCR assay. The table was pulled from immuneACCESS by TCRdb, which kept in-frame rearrangements only. Such tables lose some clones; where checked, under half of the loss comes from unresolved V genes, and the rest has no known cause. A total of around 130,000 clones appear in this sample, about 88% of them only once. Clones ranked in the top ten supply about 3.2% of the sample. This receptor was identified in a middle-aged man in good health. This sequence uses TRBV5-1 and TRBJ2-3, and TRBD2 matches 9 of the central bases. Sequenced material: blood. The CDR3: CASSLKTRGGQDTQYF. The bases read TGCGCCAGCAGCTTGAAGACGCGGGGGGGCCAAGATACGCAGTATTTT.